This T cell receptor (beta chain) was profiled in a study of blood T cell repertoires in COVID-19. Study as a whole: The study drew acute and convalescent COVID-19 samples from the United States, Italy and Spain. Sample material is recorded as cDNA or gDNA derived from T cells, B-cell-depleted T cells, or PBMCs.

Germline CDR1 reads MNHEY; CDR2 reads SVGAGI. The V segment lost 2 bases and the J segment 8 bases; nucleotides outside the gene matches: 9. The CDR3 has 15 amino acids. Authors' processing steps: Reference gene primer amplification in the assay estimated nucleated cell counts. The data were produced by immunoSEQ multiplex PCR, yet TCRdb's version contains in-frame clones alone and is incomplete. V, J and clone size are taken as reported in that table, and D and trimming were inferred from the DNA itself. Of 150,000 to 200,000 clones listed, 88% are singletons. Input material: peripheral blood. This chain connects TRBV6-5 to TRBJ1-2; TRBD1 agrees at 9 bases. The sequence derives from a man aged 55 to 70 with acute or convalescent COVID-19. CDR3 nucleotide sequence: TGTGCCAGCAGTTACGCAGGACAGGGGAGTAAAGGCTACACCTTC. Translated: CASSYAGQGSKGYTF.